Each of the 21 T cell receptor beta chains below was sequenced from the same sample in a study of identical twins. TCRdb reanalysed the 5' RACE reads using MiXCR and keeps one entry per CDR3 protein. Of around 570,000 distinct CDR3 sequences in the sample, 7.5% to 10% were seen once. Another study also made use of these data, one on yellow fever vaccine responses in identical twins.

The sequenced material came from PBMCs. Every receptor here comes from a woman aged 18-29 years in good health.

The rearrangement joins TRBV4-2 to TRBJ2-7; D is possibly TRBD1 (5 bases). Germline V CDR1 and CDR2: LGHNA, YNFKEQ. V gave up 2 bases and J gave up 3 bases, with 17 bases separating them. The CDR3 has 16 residues. The CDR3 nucleotides are TGTGCCAGCAGCCAACCCCTGGTTGGGGCCGGCTACGAGCAGTACTTC. Translating gives CASSQPLVGAGYEQYF.

This clonotype was counted only a few times. The chain joins TRBV7-2 to TRBJ1-2; D is perhaps TRBD1 (5 bases). The V end was cut by 5 bases, the J end by 4 bases, with 14 bases between. Germline V gene data show CDR1 as SGHTA and CDR2 as FQGNSA. CDR3 length: 14 residues. As DNA, the CDR3 is TGTGCCAGCAGCCCCGGACATAGTCTCTATGGCTACACCTTC. As protein: CASSPGHSLYGYTF.

As regards this clonotype: Its ends do not fully match the called genes, so a read error is possible. This sequence joins TRBV14 and TRBJ1-2; D unresolved. The CDR3 extends over 15 amino acids. Germline V gene data show CDR1 as SGHDN and CDR2 as FVKESK. CDR3 protein: CGSSQTLLANYGYTF. In DNA, the CDR3 is TGTGGCAGCAGCCAAACCTTATTAGCTAACTATGGCTACACCTTC. Based on the CDR3 plus reference TRBV14 and TRBJ1-2, the full variable domain is EAGVTQFPSHSVIEKGQTVTLRCDPISGHDNLYWYRRVMGKEIKFLLHFVKESKQDESGMPNNRFLAERTGGTYSTLKVQPAELEDSGVYFCGSSQTLLANYGYTFGSGTRLTVV.

The V call is TRBV27, the J call TRBJ2-7; the D gene is possibly TRBD1 (5 bases). This CDR3 has 15 amino acids. V gave up 6 bases and J gave up 3 bases, with 18 bases separating them. CDR1 and CDR2 from the germline V gene are MNHEY and SMNVEV (reference sequence). The CDR3 reads CASRVSGAANYEQYF. CDR3 bases: TGTGCCAGCAGAGTGTCTGGGGCAGCAAACTACGAGCAGTACTTC.

This clonotype has at least ten counts. The chain joins TRBV20-1 to TRBJ2-7, with D perhaps TRBD1 or TRBD2 (7 bases each). The CDR3 has 14 residues. Per germline, CDR1 DFQATT and CDR2 SNEGSKA (reference sequence). Trimming removed 4 bases from V and 0 bases from J, with 13 bases in between. CDR3: CSATQGGDSYEQYF. CDR3 in DNA: TGCAGTGCTACCCAGGGGGGGGACTCCTACGAGCAGTACTTC.

The chain combines TRBV9 with TRBJ2-5, with D unresolved. Germline CDR1 is SGDLS and CDR2 is YYNGEE. This CDR3 contains 15 residues. With 0 bases removed from V and 1 base from J, the gap between germline ends came to 10 bases. The CDR3 loop is CASSVVGSGQETQYF. CDR3 bases: TGTGCCAGCAGCGTAGTCGGGTCAGGCCAAGAGACCCAGTACTTC.

This clonotype has a handful of counts. This rearrangement joins TRBV5-1 to TRBJ2-7; D possibly uses TRBD1 or TRBD2 (5 bases each). The CDR3 consists of 14 residues. Germline V gives CDR1 SGHRS, CDR2 YFSETQ. Trimming shortened V by 4 bases and J by 4 bases, and 15 bases separated the two germline ends. The CDR3 nucleotides are TGCGCCAGCAGCCCTTCGGGACCAGGGTACGAGCAGTACTTC. It is translated as CASSPSGPGYEQYF.

This clonotype has only a few counts. This rearrangement joins TRBV6-5 to TRBJ2-6, with TRBD2 matching over 7 bases. The CDR3 runs 16 residues. Germline V CDR1 and CDR2: MNHEY, SVGAGI. The V gene end was trimmed by 2 bases and the J gene end by 1 base; junction bases not matched to a gene: 2. The DNA of the CDR3 is TGTGCCAGCAGTTACGGGGGGGTATCTGGGGCCAACGTCCTGACTTTC. Translated: CASSYGGVSGANVLTF.

This clonotype was counted ten times or more. The rearrangement links TRBV19 to TRBJ2-7; the D is unclear. V dropped 6 bases and J dropped 3 bases, with 6 bases sitting between them. Germline values: CDR1 LNHDA, CDR2 SQIVND (reference sequence). The CDR3 totals 11 residues. The CDR3 is CASRFNYEQYF. For the CDR3, the DNA is TGTGCCAGTAGGTTCAACTACGAGCAGTACTTC. Drawing the rest from reference TRBV19 and TRBJ2-7, the complete variable domain is DGGITQSPKYLFRKEGQNVTLSCEQNLNHDAMYWYRQDPGQGLRLIYYSQIVNDFQKGDIAEGYSVSREKKESFPLTVTSAQKNPTAFYLCASRFNYEQYFGPGTRLTVT.

There are a few counts of this clonotype. V gene TRBV4-1 combines with J gene TRBJ2-2, with 10 bases aligning to TRBD2. V was clipped by 1 base and J by 1 base; unmatched bases: 3. From germline, CDR1 is MGHRA and CDR2 YSYEKL. This CDR3 has 17 residues. In nucleotides, the CDR3 is TGCGCCAGCAGCCAAGTACTAGCGGGATTGAACACCGGGGAGCTGTTTTTT. Translating gives CASSQVLAGLNTGELFF.

In this sample, this clonotype turned up many times. V and J are TRBV15 and TRBJ2-1, with D maybe TRBD2 (6 bases). Germline V gene sequence: CDR1 LNHNV, CDR2 YYDKDF (reference sequence). The germline V and J ends were trimmed by 3 bases and 10 bases, with 13 bases remaining between them. There are 13 residues in the CDR3. CDR3 amino acids: CATSRTVAGEQFF. The CDR3 DNA sequence: TGTGCCACCAGCAGGACGGTGGCGGGAGAGCAGTTCTTC.

This clonotype occurred a few times. The DNA for the CDR3 is TGCGCCAGCAGCCGCCTATGGACTAGCGGGAGGGTCTACAATGAGCAGTTCTTC. It encodes CASSRLWTSGRVYNEQFF. The V call is TRBV4-3, the J call TRBJ2-1, with TRBD2 matching over 15 bases. The CDR3 consists of 18 residues. Germline V gene data show CDR1 as LGHNA and CDR2 as YSLEER. The V and J ends lost 4 bases and 3 bases, in that order; junction bases with no gene match: 7.

This clonotype was counted ten times or more. This sequence joins TRBV7-9 and TRBJ2-1; no clear D. The V gene lost 5 bases and the J gene lost 6 bases, with 11 bases spanning the gap. CDR3 size: 13 residues. Germline V lookup: CDR1 SEHNR, CDR2 FQNEAQ (reference sequence). The CDR3 loop is CASSQTAGNEQFF. In DNA form, the CDR3 reads TGTGCCAGCAGCCAAACGGCTGGCAATGAGCAGTTCTTC.

This chain links TRBV5-1 with TRBJ2-5; 15 nucleotides match TRBD2. V trimming: 2 bases; J trimming: 5 bases; junction bases outside the gene matches: 10. This CDR3 region has 18 residues. From germline, CDR1 is SGHRS and CDR2 YFSETQ. The CDR3 sequence is CASSFWTSGGAQSETQYF. In DNA, the CDR3 is TGCGCCAGCAGCTTTTGGACTAGCGGGGGGGCCCAATCGGAGACCCAGTACTTC.

This chain connects TRBV6-7 to TRBJ2-2, with D possibly matching TRBD2 (7 bases). TRBV6-7 is an open reading frame, and its role is uncertain. The CDR3 length is 14 residues. CDR3 nucleotide sequence: TGTCCTCCCCCGGGGGGCGACGACACCGGGGAGCTGTTTTTT. This gives the protein CPPPGGDDTGELFF.

This clonotype was detected many times. This chain links TRBV20-1 with TRBJ2-5, with TRBD2 matching 7 bases. The J segment lost 5 bases and the V segment lost 6 bases, leaving 6 bases of the junction unmatched. In germline, CDR1 is DFQATT, CDR2 SNEGSKA (reference sequence). The CDR3 extends over 12 amino acids. CDR3 nucleotides: TGCAGTGCAGCCCCGGGGGGTGAGACCCAGTACTTC. This translates into CSAAPGGETQYF.

The chain carries TRBV7-2 and TRBJ2-1; TRBD2 matches 7 bases. From germline, CDR1 is SGHTA and CDR2 FQGNSA. The V segment lost 0 bases and the J segment 0 bases; nucleotides outside the gene matches: 11. This CDR3 is built from 19 residues. CDR3 sequence: CASSLARWASGPSYNEQFF. For the CDR3, the DNA is TGTGCCAGCAGCTTAGCGCGGTGGGCTAGCGGACCCTCCTACAATGAGCAGTTCTTC.

The CDR3: CASSRRQVLYEQYF. The CDR3 DNA follows: TGTGCCAGCAGTCGGAGACAGGTACTCTACGAGCAGTACTTC. The genes are TRBV27 and TRBJ2-7; a possible D gene is TRBD1 (6 bases). The CDR3 totals 14 residues. Trimming stripped 5 bases from V and 3 bases from J, with 14 bases between. Germline CDR1 and CDR2: MNHEY and SMNVEV (reference sequence).

The chain links TRBV5-1 to TRBJ1-2; TRBD1 matches 11 bases. Germline V CDR1 and CDR2: SGHRS, YFSETQ. The CDR3 totals 13 residues. V was clipped by 4 bases and J by 9 bases; unmatched bases: 5. The CDR3 loop is CASSVGQGASYTF. CDR3 coding DNA: TGCGCCAGCAGCGTAGGACAGGGGGCGAGCTACACCTTC.

The J gene is TRBJ2-2, the V gene TRBV14, with D perhaps matching TRBD2 (6 bases). Germline CDR1 and CDR2: SGHDN and FVKESK. CDR3 length equals 17 residues. Trimming left V 0 bases short and J 1 base short, with 12 bases between. CDR3 sequence (DNA): TGTGCCAGCAGCCAAGAGGCTAGCGACTTGAACACCGGGGAGCTGTTTTTT. Its translation is CASSQEASDLNTGELFF.

This clonotype was observed many times. CDR3 region: CASSQNSGRPFFDEQFF. The CDR3 DNA is TGCGCCAGCAGCCAAAATAGCGGGAGGCCCTTTTTCGATGAGCAGTTCTTC. The gene calls are TRBV4-3 and TRBJ2-1; 10 bases are shared with TRBD2. Germline trimming cut 2 bases from V and 8 bases from J; bases unmatched to any gene: 12. CDR1 and CDR2 from the germline V gene are LGHNA and YSLEER. The CDR3 has 17 residues.